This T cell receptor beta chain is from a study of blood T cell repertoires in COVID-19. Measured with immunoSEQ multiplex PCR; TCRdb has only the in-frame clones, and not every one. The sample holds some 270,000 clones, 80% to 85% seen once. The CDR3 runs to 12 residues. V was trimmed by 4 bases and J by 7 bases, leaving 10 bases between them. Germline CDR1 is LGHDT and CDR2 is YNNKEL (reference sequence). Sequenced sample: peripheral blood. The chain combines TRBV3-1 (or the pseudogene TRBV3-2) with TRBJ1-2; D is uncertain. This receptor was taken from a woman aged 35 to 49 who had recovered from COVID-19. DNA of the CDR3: TGTGCCAGCAGCCCTCAGGAAGGTGGCTACACCTTC. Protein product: CASSPQEGGYTF.